This T cell receptor beta chain stems from a study of T cell responses to AZD1222 COVID-19 vaccine. Regarding the study as a whole: Among AZD1222 vaccinees, only six were seropositive at baseline. Regions 160-218 and 743-854 dominated among vaccine-associated CD4 TCRs spanning spike. Unmutated regions of variants are reportedly targeted by nearly half of spike-specific TCRs. Repertoires were collected only later (after the peak T cell response had occurred).

The CDR3 covers 14 residues. V was cut by 3 bases and J by 6 bases, with 11 bases left in between. Looked up from germline, CDR1 is SNHLY and CDR2 is FYNNEI. Remarks on this clone: Its antigen is as yet unknown.

Assay: immunoSEQ multiplex PCR; the TCRdb copy retains only in-frame clones and omits some. The sample contains roughly 140,000 clones, just over 90% of which appear only once. The starting material was peripheral blood, obtained on day 0 of MenACWY control vaccination. This TCR was recovered from an adult in good health. J is TRBJ1-4 and V is TRBV2; D perhaps matches TRBD1 (5 bases). In nucleotides, the CDR3 is TGTGCCAGCAGTGAGCCGTGGGGGGATGAAAAACTGTTTTTT. Translated, it gives CASSEPWGDEKLFF.